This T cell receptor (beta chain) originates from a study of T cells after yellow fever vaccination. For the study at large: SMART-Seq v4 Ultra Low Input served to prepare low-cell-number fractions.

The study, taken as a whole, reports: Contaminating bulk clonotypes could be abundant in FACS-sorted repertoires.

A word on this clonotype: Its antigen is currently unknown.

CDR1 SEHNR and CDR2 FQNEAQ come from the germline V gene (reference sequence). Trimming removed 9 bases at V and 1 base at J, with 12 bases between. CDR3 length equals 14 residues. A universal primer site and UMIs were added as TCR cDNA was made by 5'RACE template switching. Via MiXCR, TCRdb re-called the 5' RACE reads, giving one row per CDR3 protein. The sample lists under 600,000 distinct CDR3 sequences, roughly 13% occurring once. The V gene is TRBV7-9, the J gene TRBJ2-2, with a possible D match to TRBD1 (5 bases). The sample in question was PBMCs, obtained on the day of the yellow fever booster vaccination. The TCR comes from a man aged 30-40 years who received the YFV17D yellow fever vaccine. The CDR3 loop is CASHPTGNTGELFF. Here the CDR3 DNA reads TGTGCCAGTCACCCCACAGGGAACACCGGGGAGCTGTTTTTT.